Listed below are T cell receptor beta chains from one sample, sequenced in a study of T cells in Graves' hyperthyroidism and ophthalmopathy. TCRdb re-derived calls from the multiplex PCR reads in MiXCR, one entry per CDR3 protein. This table has 550,000 to 700,000 distinct CDR3 sequences, 46% appearing once. The specimen sequenced was peripheral blood or thyroid tissue (not recorded which). These receptors came from an adult woman with Graves' disease, either hyperthyroidism or ophthalmopathy (not recorded which). Each CDR3 is given with its conserved first and last residue. D genes are given only for firm matches. Clone size is given for some rows only: seen once, a few or many times, or a class if the clone is expanded.

TRBJ2-4 TRBV10-3 15 - - CAISEGTFGKNIQYF TGTGCCATCAGTGAAGGGACGTTTGGCAAAAACATTCAGTACTTC
TRBJ2-2 TRBV11-3 14 TRBD2 many CASSPTRGAGELFF TGTGCCAGCAGCCCAACCCGGGGGGCCGGGGAGCTGTTTTTT
TRBJ2-7 TRBV5-1 14 - - CASRDTGRSHEQYF TGCGCCAGCAGGGACACGGGGCGCTCCCACGAGCAGTACTTC
TRBJ1-3 TRBV15 15 - many CATSRSQHSGNTIYF TGTGCCACCAGCAGAAGTCAACACTCTGGAAACACCATATATTTT
TRBJ1-1 TRBV24-1 15 - many CATSDSGGGNTEAFF TGTGCCACCAGTGATAGTGGCGGCGGGAACACTGAAGCTTTCTTT
TRBJ1-1 TRBV7-9 12 - many CASSPTVTEAFF TGTGCCAGCAGCCCCACCGTAACTGAAGCTTTCTTT
TRBJ2-5 TRBV19 14 - many CASSNGGSQETQYF TGTGCCAGTAGTAACGGGGGCTCCCAAGAGACCCAGTACTTC
TRBJ2-7 TRBV7-2 17 - many CASSPSSGLALSYEQYF TGTGCCAGCAGCCCCTCGTCGGGGCTAGCGCTCTCCTACGAGCAGTACTTC
TRBJ1-4 TRBV2 15 - - CASSDSAGHRGKLFF TGTGCCAGCAGTGATTCGGCGGGACATCGAGGCAAACTGTTTTTT
TRBJ1-5 TRBV20-1 15 - - CSASGRLNSNQPQHF TGCAGTGCTAGCGGACGACTGAATAGCAATCAGCCCCAGCATTTT
TRBJ1-1 TRBV24-1 14 - - CATGTWSLNTEAFF TGTGCCACCGGGACGTGGTCGCTGAACACTGAAGCTTTCTTT
TRBJ2-5 TRBV20-1 18 - many CSARAPIGSSGPQETQYF TGCAGTGCTAGAGCCCCAATTGGGTCCTCGGGCCCCCAAGAGACCCAGTACTTC
TRBJ2-7 TRBV10-3 13 TRBD1 once CTITPGQGNEQYF TGTACTATCACCCCTGGACAGGGCAACGAGCAGTACTTC
TRBJ1-5 TRBV20-1 14 - many CSATGSYSNQPQHF TGCAGTGCTACAGGGTCCTATAGCAATCAGCCCCAGCATTTT
TRBJ2-2 TRBV5-1 12 - many CASGGVGGELFF TGCGCCAGCGGAGGGGTTGGCGGGGAGCTGTTTTTT
TRBJ2-7 TRBV4-1 15 TRBD1 many CASSHPGTGNYEQYF TGCGCCAGCAGCCATCCCGGGACAGGGAACTACGAGCAGTACTTC
TRBJ2-3 TRBV6-5 13 - many CASSYTSRDTQYF TGTGCCAGCAGTTATACTAGCAGAGATACGCAGTATTTT
TRBJ2-1 TRBV7-2 14 TRBD2 - CASRVGLADNEQFF TGTGCCAGCAGGGTGGGACTAGCGGACAATGAGCAGTTCTTC
TRBJ2-5 TRBV15 14 - - CATSRRDYQETQYF TGTGCCACCAGCCGCCGAGACTACCAAGAGACCCAGTACTTC
TRBJ2-2 TRBV9 16 TRBD2 many CASSFRLAGAHGELFF TGTGCCAGCAGCTTTAGACTAGCGGGAGCCCACGGGGAGCTGTTTTTT
TRBJ1-3 TRBV29-1 11 TRBD1 many CSGGQGNTIYF TGCAGCGGGGGACAGGGAAACACCATATATTTT
TRBJ1-2 TRBV5-5 14 TRBD1 many CASIRDSSNYGYTF TGTGCCAGCATTCGGGACAGCTCTAACTATGGCTACACCTTC
TRBJ2-7 TRBV7-9 16 - - CASSHPGDSRDYEQYF TGCGCCAGCAGCCACCCAGGAGATAGCAGGGACTACGAGCAGTACTTC
TRBJ1-1 TRBV5-6 15 - - CASSSSGTGNTEAFF TGTGCCAGCAGCTCCTCCGGGACCGGGAACACTGAAGCTTTCTTT
TRBJ1-6 TRBV2 13 - many CAGVGAYNSPLHF TGTGCTGGGGTTGGAGCCTATAATTCACCCCTCCACTTT
TRBJ1-2 TRBV29-1 12 - - CSSYVGGNGYTF TGCAGCAGTTACGTCGGGGGGAATGGCTACACCTTC
TRBJ1-2 TRBV28 14 - once CASSTFYTDYGYTF TGTGCCAGCAGTACCTTCTACACCGACTATGGCTACACCTTC
TRBJ1-4 TRBV7-8 17 - many CASSFALGRGLQEKLFF TGTGCCAGCAGCTTTGCGCTCGGCAGGGGTCTACAGGAAAAACTGTTTTTT
TRBJ1-5 TRBV12-3/TRBV12-4 11 - many CASGEMGPQHF TGTGCCAGCGGGGAGATGGGGCCCCAGCATTTT
TRBJ1-6 TRBV20-1 16 - - CSARGIWGNFNSPLHF TGCAGTGCTAGAGGTATATGGGGGAATTTCAATTCACCCCTCCACTTT
TRBJ1-5 TRBV20-1 14 - many CSARDLGGNQPQHF TGCAGTGCTAGAGATCTAGGGGGGAATCAGCCCCAGCATTTT
TRBJ2-5 TRBV2 16 - - CASSGLVEDSQETQYF TGTGCCAGCAGTGGTTTGGTCGAGGACAGCCAAGAGACCCAGTACTTC
TRBJ1-1 TRBV18 18 - few CASSPPGTLIRGSTEAFF TGTGCCAGCTCACCACCGGGGACACTTATAAGGGGAAGCACTGAAGCTTTCTTT
TRBJ1-1 TRBV20-1 15 - - CSVHSTGGLNTEAFF TGCAGTGTCCACAGCACCGGGGGGTTGAACACTGAAGCTTTCTTT
TRBJ1-1 TRBV29-1 15 - few CSVERGDIPNTEAFF TGCAGCGTTGAGAGGGGGGACATACCGAACACTGAAGCTTTCTTT
TRBJ2-5 TRBV5-1 15 TRBD1 - CASSIGTGSGETQYF TGCGCCAGCAGCATAGGGACAGGGTCGGGGGAGACCCAGTACTTC
TRBJ1-2 TRBV15 14 - - CATSRGEGFYGYTF TGTGCCACCAGCAGAGGGGAAGGGTTTTATGGCTACACCTTC
TRBJ2-1 TRBV5-1 15 TRBD2 - CASSFGPTSSDEQFF TGCGCCAGCAGCTTCGGACCGACTAGCTCCGATGAGCAGTTCTTC
TRBJ2-7 TRBV12-3/TRBV12-4 12 - many CASSFGAAEQYF TGTGCCAGCAGTTTCGGGGCGGCAGAGCAGTACTTC
TRBJ1-5 TRBV24-1 18 - few CATTIFDSWQAYNQPQHF TGTGCCACCACCATTTTTGATTCGTGGCAGGCCTACAATCAGCCCCAGCATTTT
TRBJ1-6 TRBV24-1 13 - - CAASSQDVSPLHF TGTGCCGCCAGCAGCCAAGACGTTTCACCCCTCCACTTT
TRBJ2-5 TRBV29-1 11 - many CSVSRPGGQYF TGCAGCGTCTCGCGCCCCGGCGGCCAGTACTTC
TRBJ2-2 TRBV4-1 14 TRBD2 many CASRVAGGTGELFF TGCGCCAGCAGGGTAGCGGGGGGCACCGGGGAGCTGTTTTTT
TRBJ1-2 TRBV27 16 TRBD1 - CASSLTGGSANYGYTF TGTGCCAGCAGTTTAACAGGGGGCTCAGCTAACTATGGCTACACCTTC
TRBJ1-5 TRBV2 13 - many CASATGNNQPQHF TGTGCCAGCGCGACAGGAAACAATCAGCCCCAGCATTTT
TRBJ2-7 TRBV20-1 13 TRBD1 - CSASGDREYEQYF TGCAGTGCCAGCGGGGACAGGGAGTACGAGCAGTACTTC
TRBJ2-7 TRBV7-9 11 TRBD2 many CATQRGYEQYF TGTGCCACGCAGCGGGGCTACGAGCAGTACTTC
TRBJ2-3 TRBV2 15 TRBD1 few CASSEQGQGADTQYF TGTGCCAGCAGTGAACAGGGACAGGGAGCAGATACGCAGTATTTT
TRBJ1-6 TRBV25-1 13 - many CASSEQLNSPLHF TGTGCCAGCAGTGAACAGCTTAATTCACCCCTCCACTTT
TRBJ1-2 TRBV7-2 10 - once CASSLGTRDF TGTGCCAGCAGCCTCGGGACAAGAGACTTC
TRBJ1-2 TRBV10-2 15 - few CASSEDTGGNYGYTF TGCGCCAGCAGTGAGGACACGGGAGGTAACTATGGCTACACCTTC
TRBJ2-5 TRBV5-1 12 - - CASSLEVDTQYF TGCGCCAGCAGCTTGGAGGTCGACACCCAGTACTTC
TRBJ1-2 TRBV7-2 15 - - CASSLEDGLDYGYTF TGTGCCAGCAGCTTAGAGGACGGACTGGACTATGGCTACACCTTC
TRBJ1-1 TRBV7-9 16 - many CASTKGSGGGWTEAFF TGTGCCAGCACAAAGGGGTCCGGGGGCGGGTGGACTGAAGCTTTCTTT
TRBJ2-5 TRBV7-2 19 TRBD2 - CASSLSPGGLAGVQETQYF TGTGCCAGCAGCTTATCCCCCGGGGGACTAGCGGGAGTTCAGGAGACCCAGTACTTC
TRBJ2-5 TRBV5-4 15 - few CASSDSTVSQETQYF TGTGCCAGCAGCGACTCGACAGTATCCCAAGAGACCCAGTACTTC
TRBJ2-7 TRBV7-6 14 - - CASSLVRNTGELYF TGTGCCAGCAGCTTAGTCAGGAACACCGGGGAGCTGTACTTC